Below, 26 T cell receptor beta chains from the same sample are listed, as sequenced in a study of cytomegalovirus exposure and HLA in healthy donors. Researchers ran the PCR with 60 Vbeta and 13 Jbeta primers. Sequencing was performed with immunoSEQ multiplex PCR; in TCRdb, only in-frame clones are kept and a portion is missing. The sample lists about 190,000 clones; roughly 68% were seen once. The sequenced sample consisted of PBMCs. Receptors were obtained from a woman between 25 and 40 years old in good health and CMV-seronegative.

The chain employs TRBV14 and TRBJ2-1, with TRBD2 identical over 11 bases. Trimming removed 2 bases from V and 5 bases from J; junction bases left unmatched: 11. This CDR3 region has 18 residues. Germline values: CDR1 SGHDN, CDR2 FVKESK. CDR3 nucleotide sequence: TGTGCCAGCAGCCAATACCGTATAGCGGGAGGGCCCCACAATGAGCAGTTCTTC. Translating it yields CASSQYRIAGGPHNEQFF.

This clone was seen a handful of times. The chain recombines TRBV18 with TRBJ2-2; a possible D gene is TRBD2 (5 bases). Germline CDR1 reads KGHSH; CDR2 reads LQKENI. This CDR3 contains 12 residues. V lost 6 bases to trimming and J lost 4 bases, with 6 bases between them. CDR3 coding DNA: TGTGCCAGCTCCCGGGGCACCGGGGAGCTGTTTTTT. It yields the protein CASSRGTGELFF.

V gene TRBV2 combines with J gene TRBJ1-6; D gene uncertain. Germline V gene data show CDR1 as SNHLY and CDR2 as FYNNEI. Trimming removed 7 bases at V and 6 bases at J, with 16 bases between. The CDR3 runs 15 residues. The CDR3 here is CASTVSTQINSPLHF. The CDR3, as DNA: TGTGCCAGCACTGTGAGCACCCAAATTAATTCACCCCTCCACTTT.

J is TRBJ1-2 and V is TRBV1; TRBD1 is the table's D call, not checked against the DNA. TRBV1 is tagged as a pseudogene. This CDR3 comprises 18 residues. CDR3 amino acids: CTSSLWPAIQTKPYGYTF. CDR3 sequence (DNA): TGCACCAGCTCCCTCTGGCCAGCCATACAGACGAAGCCCTATGGCTACACCTTC.

This clone was detected a few times. V usage is TRBV5-1 and J usage is TRBJ1-4; possibly TRBD1 for D (5 bases). The V and J ends lost 0 bases and 1 base respectively, with 10 bases between them. Germline CDR1 and CDR2: SGHRS and YFSETQ. The CDR3 length is 16 residues. The CDR3 reads CASSLGWQGTNEKLFF. The CDR3, as DNA: TGCGCCAGCAGCTTGGGGTGGCAGGGAACTAATGAAAAACTGTTTTTT.

The chain carries TRBV7-9 and TRBJ1-5; D perhaps matches TRBD1 (5 bases). Germline CDR1 SEHNR, CDR2 FQNEAQ (reference sequence). V gave up 5 bases and J gave up 4 bases, with 12 bases separating them. The CDR3 sequence is 14 residues long. CDR3 sequence: CASSAQTENQPQHF. The CDR3 DNA sequence: TGTGCCAGCAGCGCGCAGACAGAGAATCAGCCCCAGCATTTT.

The CDR3 DNA reads TGTGCCGTTAATCGACAGGGAATAGGCACTGAAGCTTTCTTT. It translates to CAVNRQGIGTEAFF. The rearrangement joins TRBV28 to TRBJ1-1, with 7 nucleotides matching TRBD1. The V and J ends lost 11 bases and 4 bases, in that order; junction bases with no gene match: 13. The germline V gene encodes CDR1 MDHEN and CDR2 SYDVKM. The CDR3 length is 14 residues.

The DNA for the CDR3 is TGTGCCAGTAGTAGGGTCTGGGGCAGCCAAGAGACCCAGTACTTC. Translating it yields CASSRVWGSQETQYF. The gene calls are TRBV19 and TRBJ2-5, with a weak D call TRBD1 (5 bases). Per germline, CDR1 LNHDA and CDR2 SQIVND (reference sequence). CDR3 size: 15 residues. Trimming cost V 4 bases and J 1 base, with 13 bases left between them.

The count of this clone is one. This chain uses TRBV19 with TRBJ1-1; TRBD1 aligns across 10 bases. Germline CDR1 reads LNHDA; CDR2 reads SQIVND (reference sequence). V lost 1 base to trimming and J lost 1 base; unmatched junction nucleotides: 0. CDR3 length: 15 amino acids. CDR3 sequence (DNA): TGTGCCAGTAGTATAGGGACAGGGGGGAACACTGAAGCTTTCTTT. This codes for CASSIGTGGNTEAFF.

The chain links TRBV6-6 to TRBJ2-1, with 7 nucleotides matching TRBD1. The germline gives CDR1 MNHNY, CDR2 SVGAGI (reference sequence). The V gene end was trimmed by 2 bases and the J gene end by 2 bases; junction bases not matched to a gene: 6. The length of the CDR3 is 16 residues. CDR3 DNA sequence: TGTGCCAGCAGTTACGCCACAGGGGTTGCCTACAATGAGCAGTTCTTC. Its protein product is CASSYATGVAYNEQFF.

The sample holds a few counts of this clone. This sequence joins TRBV7-3 and TRBJ2-1; TRBD2 aligns across 15 bases. Unmatched junction bases numbered 6, after V lost 5 bases and J lost 7 bases. CDR1 and CDR2 from the germline V gene are SGHTA and FQGTGA. The CDR3 is 16 amino acids. The CDR3 loop is CASSPRTSGGANEQFF. The CDR3 nucleotides are TGTGCCAGCAGCCCTCGGACTAGCGGGGGGGCAAATGAGCAGTTCTTC.

The CDR3 loop is CASSLAPVRNTEAFF. The CDR3 coding sequence is TGCGCCAGCAGCTTGGCCCCGGTTAGAAACACTGAAGCTTTCTTT. V usage is TRBV5-1 and J usage is TRBJ1-1; D not resolved. Germline V gene data show CDR1 as SGHRS and CDR2 as YFSETQ. Trimming cost V 0 bases and J 2 bases, with 11 bases left between them. This CDR3 has 15 residues. Full variable domain (remainder filled in from reference TRBV5-1 and TRBJ1-1): KAGVTQTPRYLIKTRGQQVTLSCSPISGHRSVSWYQQTPGQGLQFLFEYFSETQRNKGNFPGRFSGRQFSNSRSEMNVSTLELGDSALYLCASSLAPVRNTEAFFGQGTRLTVV.

This chain links TRBV7-9 with TRBJ2-1, with 10 bases matching TRBD2. Germline assignment: CDR1 SEHNR and CDR2 FQNEAQ (reference sequence). This CDR3 is built from 16 residues. Trimming at V came to 4 bases and at J to 0 bases, leaving 3 bases not matched to a gene. CDR3 sequence (DNA): TGTGCCAGCAGCTCTAAGCGGGAGGGCTCCTACAATGAGCAGTTCTTC. Translating it yields CASSSKREGSYNEQFF.

There are a few counts of this clone. The DNA for the CDR3 is TGTGCCAGCAGCGCTAGCGGGAGCACAGATACGCAGTATTTT. This encodes CASSASGSTDTQYF. This chain connects TRBV7-2 to TRBJ2-3, with 8 nucleotides matching TRBD2. The CDR3 consists of 14 residues. The germline V gene has CDR1 SGHTA and CDR2 FQGNSA. Germline trimming cut 5 bases from V and 0 bases from J; bases unmatched to any gene: 1.

This clone appeared once. The V and J genes are TRBV5-1 and TRBJ1-2, with D possibly matching TRBD1 (5 bases). Germline CDR1 is SGHRS and CDR2 is YFSETQ. V lost 0 bases and J lost 3, with 12 bases in between. This CDR3 is built from 15 residues. The CDR3 here is CASSLVGEGDYGYTF. The CDR3 region has the DNA TGCGCCAGCAGCTTGGTAGGGGAAGGGGACTATGGCTACACCTTC.

This rearrangement joins TRBV11-2 to TRBJ2-5, with D possibly being TRBD2 (7 bases). Trimming pared 8 bases from V and 5 bases from J, leaving 15 bases between. CDR1 is SGHAT, CDR2 FQNNGV, per germline. The CDR3 extends over 13 amino acids. CDR3 bases: TGTGCCAGCGGGGGCGGCGGGGGTGAGACCCAGTACTTC. This codes for CASGGGGGETQYF.

The chain has TRBV12-5 and TRBJ2-6; D not certain. V lost 6 bases and J lost 0, with 9 bases in between. The CDR3 contains 15 residues. Germline CDR1 and CDR2: LGHNT and FRNRAP. The CDR3 DNA reads TGTGCTAGTGGACTGAATAGCTCTGGGGCCAACGTCCTGACTTTC. Protein sequence: CASGLNSSGANVLTF.

This clone was picked up a small number of times. The chain has TRBV7-9 and TRBJ1-4; D not certain. Germline V CDR1 and CDR2: SEHNR, FQNEAQ (reference sequence). V lost 5 bases to trimming and J lost 0 bases, with 22 bases between them. The CDR3 runs 19 residues. In DNA, the CDR3 is TGTGCCAGCAGCCGGCCCTCCGGAGGGCTGATTGCAACTAATGAAAAACTGTTTTTT. Translating it yields CASSRPSGGLIATNEKLFF.

This rearrangement joins TRBV29-1 to TRBJ1-2, with a tentative D call TRBD1 (5 bases). The CDR3 is 14 residues long. V lost 5 bases, J lost 4 bases, and 17 bases lay in between. The germline CDR1 and CDR2 sequences are SQVTM and ANQGSEA. The CDR3 here is CSVSTGPAAYGYTF. Here the CDR3 DNA reads TGCAGCGTTTCTACAGGCCCTGCTGCCTATGGCTACACCTTC.

J is TRBJ2-5 and V is TRBV7-6, with D tentatively TRBD1 (6 bases). This CDR3 has 14 amino acids. Germline CDR1 reads SGHVS; CDR2 reads FNYEAQ. V was trimmed by 4 bases and J by 7 bases, leaving 16 bases between them. This CDR3 is CASSSQGYGGTQYF. The DNA of the CDR3 is TGTGCCAGCAGCTCACAGGGCTATGGCGGGACCCAGTACTTC.

The chain carries TRBV7-9 and TRBJ1-5; 7 nucleotides line up with TRBD1. This CDR3 has 14 amino acids. Trimming took 3 bases from V and 3 from J; bases not matched to a gene: 2. In germline, CDR1 is SEHNR, CDR2 FQNEAQ (reference sequence). For the CDR3, the DNA is TGTGCCAGCAGCTTGGGACAGTTCAATCAGCCCCAGCATTTT. Translated, it gives CASSLGQFNQPQHF.

The rearrangement uses TRBV14 and TRBJ1-4; TRBD1 aligns across 9 bases. Germline assignment: CDR1 SGHDN and CDR2 FVKESK. This CDR3 contains 16 residues. Trimming cost V 5 bases and J 8 bases; bases outside gene matches: 12. The DNA for the CDR3 is TGTGCCAGCAGCAGACAGGGGGGCCGAACCGAAGAAAAACTGTTTTTT. It yields the protein CASSRQGGRTEEKLFF. The full variable domain, in which reference TRBV14 and TRBJ1-4 provide the parts outside the CDR3, is EAGVTQFPSHSVIEKGQTVTLRCDPISGHDNLYWYRRVMGKEIKFLLHFVKESKQDESGMPNNRFLAERTGGTYSTLKVQPAELEDSGVYFCASSRQGGRTEEKLFFGSGTQLSVL.

This sequence joins TRBV6-5 and TRBJ2-7; maybe TRBD2 (6 bases). Between the trimmed V and J ends, which lost 5 bases and 2 bases, there was a span of 16 bases. CDR3 length: 15 residues. Germline values: CDR1 MNHEY, CDR2 SVGAGI. CDR3 protein: CASSRTSLSPYEQYF. CDR3 in DNA: TGTGCCAGCAGTCGTACTAGCTTAAGCCCCTACGAGCAGTACTTC.

This clone was counted a single time. The chain couples TRBV4-1 to TRBJ2-6, with D unresolved. Germline V gene sequence: CDR1 MGHRA, CDR2 YSYEKL. This CDR3 region has 16 residues. V gave up 1 base and J gave up 0 bases, with 7 bases separating them. CDR3 sequence (DNA): TGCGCCAGCAGCCAAGGTGGCCTCTCTGGGGCCAACGTCCTGACTTTC. It is translated as CASSQGGLSGANVLTF.

This chain connects TRBV4-1 to TRBJ1-2; D might be TRBD1 (5 bases). The CDR3 spans 13 residues. Germline CDR1 is MGHRA and CDR2 is YSYEKL. V was pared by 1 base and J by 6 bases, with 9 bases between. The CDR3 DNA sequence: TGCGCCAGCAGCCAAGTAGGGGTGGATGGCTACACCTTC. Translating gives CASSQVGVDGYTF.

V and J are TRBV4-1 and TRBJ2-1; the D gene is possibly TRBD2 (7 bases). V lost 2 bases and J lost 0, with 17 bases in between. Germline CDR1 reads MGHRA; CDR2 reads YSYEKL. The CDR3 is made up of 18 amino acids. The CDR3 DNA reads TGCGCCAGCAGCCAACGCTTTGGCGGGGGCCTCTCCTACAATGAGCAGTTCTTC. Translating it yields CASSQRFGGGLSYNEQFF.